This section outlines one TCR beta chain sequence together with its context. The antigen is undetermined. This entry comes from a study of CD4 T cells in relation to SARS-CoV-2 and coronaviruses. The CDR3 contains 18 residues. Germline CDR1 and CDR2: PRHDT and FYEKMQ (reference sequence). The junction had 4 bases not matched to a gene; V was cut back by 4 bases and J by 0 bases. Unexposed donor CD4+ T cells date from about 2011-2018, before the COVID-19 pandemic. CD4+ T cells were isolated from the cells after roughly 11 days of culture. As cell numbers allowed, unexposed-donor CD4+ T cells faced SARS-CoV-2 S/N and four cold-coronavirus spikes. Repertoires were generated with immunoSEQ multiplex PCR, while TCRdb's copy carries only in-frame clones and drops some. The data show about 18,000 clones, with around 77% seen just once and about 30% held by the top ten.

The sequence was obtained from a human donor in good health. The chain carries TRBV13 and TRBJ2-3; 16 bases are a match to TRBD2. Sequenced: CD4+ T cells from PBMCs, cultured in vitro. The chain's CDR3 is CASSSGTSGRDSTDTQYF. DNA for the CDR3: TGTGCCAGCAGCTCCGGGACTAGCGGGAGGGATAGCACAGATACGCAGTATTTT.